Detailed here is one T cell receptor (beta chain). These data are taken from a study of blood T cells in healthy people across ages. Per-sample PBMC isolation yielded at least 7 million cells. PCR was performed a second time for about 6 to 12 cycles using a sample-barcoded 5' primer and a J-beta primer mix. From the 5' RACE reads, TCRdb called clonotypes with MiXCR, one entry per CDR3 protein. Of about 1,500,000 distinct CDR3 sequences listed, roughly 28% are singletons. The CDR3 spans 14 residues. The germline V gene encodes CDR1 SEHNR and CDR2 FQNEAQ (reference sequence). V was trimmed by 1 base and J by 9 bases, leaving 13 bases between them.

This clonotype was obtained from a woman in her twenties or thirties in good health. What was sequenced was blood. The J gene is TRBJ1-5, the V gene TRBV7-9; D call uncertain. The DNA for the CDR3 is TGTGCCAGCAGCTTAGAAGGAGGCGTACCGCCCCAGCATTTT. This sequence encodes CASSLEGGVPPQHF.